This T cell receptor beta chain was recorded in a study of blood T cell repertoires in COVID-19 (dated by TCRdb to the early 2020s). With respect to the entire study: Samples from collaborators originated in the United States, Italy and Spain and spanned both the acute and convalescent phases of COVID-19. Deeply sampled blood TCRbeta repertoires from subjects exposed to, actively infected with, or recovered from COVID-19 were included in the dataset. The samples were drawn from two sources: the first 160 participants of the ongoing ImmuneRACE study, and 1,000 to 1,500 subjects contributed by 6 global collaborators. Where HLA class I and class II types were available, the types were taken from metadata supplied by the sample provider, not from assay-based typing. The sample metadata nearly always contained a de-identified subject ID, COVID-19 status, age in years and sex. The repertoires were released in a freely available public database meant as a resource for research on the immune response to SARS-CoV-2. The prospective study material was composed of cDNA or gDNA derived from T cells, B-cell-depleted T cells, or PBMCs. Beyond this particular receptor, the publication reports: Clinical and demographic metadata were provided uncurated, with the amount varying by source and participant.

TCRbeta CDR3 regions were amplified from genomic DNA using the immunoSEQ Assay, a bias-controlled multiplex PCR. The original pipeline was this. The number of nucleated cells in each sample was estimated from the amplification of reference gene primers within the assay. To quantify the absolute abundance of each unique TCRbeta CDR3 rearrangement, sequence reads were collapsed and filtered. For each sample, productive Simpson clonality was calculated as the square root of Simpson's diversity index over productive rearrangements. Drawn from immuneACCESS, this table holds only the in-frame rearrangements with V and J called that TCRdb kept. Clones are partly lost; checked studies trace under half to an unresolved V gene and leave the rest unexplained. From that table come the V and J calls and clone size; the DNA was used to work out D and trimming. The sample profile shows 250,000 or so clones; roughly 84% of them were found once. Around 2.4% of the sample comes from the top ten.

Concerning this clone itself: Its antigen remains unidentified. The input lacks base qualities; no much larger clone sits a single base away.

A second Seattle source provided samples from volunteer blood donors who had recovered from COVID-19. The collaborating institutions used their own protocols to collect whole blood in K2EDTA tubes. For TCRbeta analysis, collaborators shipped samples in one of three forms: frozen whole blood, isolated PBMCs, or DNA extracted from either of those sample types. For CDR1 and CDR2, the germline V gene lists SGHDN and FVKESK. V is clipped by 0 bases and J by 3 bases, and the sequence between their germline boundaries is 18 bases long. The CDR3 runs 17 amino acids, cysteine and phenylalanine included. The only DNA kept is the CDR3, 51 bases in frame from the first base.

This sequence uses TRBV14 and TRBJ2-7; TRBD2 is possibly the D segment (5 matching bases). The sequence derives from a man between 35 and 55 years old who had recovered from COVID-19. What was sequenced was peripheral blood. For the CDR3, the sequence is CASSQDLAGVRGYEQYF. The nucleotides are TGTGCCAGCAGCCAAGATCTTGCAGGCGTCCGGGGCTACGAGCAGTACTTC.